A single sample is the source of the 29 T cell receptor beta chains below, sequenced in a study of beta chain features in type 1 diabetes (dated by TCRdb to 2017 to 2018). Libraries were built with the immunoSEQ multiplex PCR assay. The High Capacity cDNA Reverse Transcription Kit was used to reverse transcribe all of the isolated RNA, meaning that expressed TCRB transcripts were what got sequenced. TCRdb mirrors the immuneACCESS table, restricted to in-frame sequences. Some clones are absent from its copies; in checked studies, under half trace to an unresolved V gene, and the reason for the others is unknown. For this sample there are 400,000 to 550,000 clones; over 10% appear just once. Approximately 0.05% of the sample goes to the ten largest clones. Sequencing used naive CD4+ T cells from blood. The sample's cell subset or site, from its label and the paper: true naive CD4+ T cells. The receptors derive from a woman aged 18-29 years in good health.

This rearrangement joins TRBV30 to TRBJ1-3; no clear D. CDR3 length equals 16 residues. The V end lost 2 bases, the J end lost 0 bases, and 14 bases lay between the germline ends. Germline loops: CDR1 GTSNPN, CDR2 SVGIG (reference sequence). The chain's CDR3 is CAWSIPTFSSGNTIYF. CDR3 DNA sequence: TGTGCCTGGAGTATCCCGACCTTCTCCTCTGGAAACACCATATATTTT. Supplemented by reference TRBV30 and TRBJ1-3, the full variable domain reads SQTIHQWPATLVQPVGSPLSLECTVEGTSNPNLYWYRQAAGRGLQLLFYSVGIGQISSEVPQNLSASRPQDRQFILSSKKLLLSDSGFYLCAWSIPTFSSGNTIYFGEGSWLTVV.

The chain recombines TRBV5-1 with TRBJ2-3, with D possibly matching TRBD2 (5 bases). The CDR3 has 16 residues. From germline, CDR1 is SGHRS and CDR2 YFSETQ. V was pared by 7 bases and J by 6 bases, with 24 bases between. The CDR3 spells CASRTSGRLMMDTQYF. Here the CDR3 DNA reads TGCGCCAGCCGAACCAGCGGTCGTCTTATGATGGATACGCAGTATTTT.

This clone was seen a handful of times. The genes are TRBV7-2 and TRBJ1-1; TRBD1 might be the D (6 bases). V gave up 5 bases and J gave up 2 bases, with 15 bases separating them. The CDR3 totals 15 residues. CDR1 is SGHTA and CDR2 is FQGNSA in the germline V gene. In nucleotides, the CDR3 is TGTGCCAGCAGCGCCCCAGGGGTGAGAAACACTGAAGCTTTCTTT. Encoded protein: CASSAPGVRNTEAFF. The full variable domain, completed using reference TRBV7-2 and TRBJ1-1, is GAGVSQSPSNKVTEKGKDVELRCDPISGHTALYWYRQSLGQGLEFLIYFQGNSAPDKSGLPSDRFSAERTGGSVSTLTIQRTQQEDSAVYLCASSAPGVRNTEAFFGQGTRLTVV.

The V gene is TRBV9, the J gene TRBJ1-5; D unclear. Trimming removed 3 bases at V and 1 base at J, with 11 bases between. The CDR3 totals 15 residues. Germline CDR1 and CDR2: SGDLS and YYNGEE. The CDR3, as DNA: TGTGCCAGCAGCGCAAGACCCGGGAGCAATCAGCCCCAGCATTTT. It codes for CASSARPGSNQPQHF.

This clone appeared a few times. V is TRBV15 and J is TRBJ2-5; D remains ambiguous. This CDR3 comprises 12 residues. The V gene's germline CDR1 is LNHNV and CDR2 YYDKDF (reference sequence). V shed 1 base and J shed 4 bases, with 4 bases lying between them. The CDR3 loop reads CATSRVRETQYF. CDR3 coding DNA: TGTGCCACCAGCAGAGTCCGAGAGACCCAGTACTTC. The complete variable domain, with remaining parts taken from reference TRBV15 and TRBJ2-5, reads DAMVIQNPRYQVTQFGKPVTLSCSQTLNHNVMYWYQQKSSQAPKLLFHYYDKDFNNEADTPDNFQSRRPNTSFCFLDIRSPGLGDTAMYLCATSRVRETQYFGPGTRLLVL.

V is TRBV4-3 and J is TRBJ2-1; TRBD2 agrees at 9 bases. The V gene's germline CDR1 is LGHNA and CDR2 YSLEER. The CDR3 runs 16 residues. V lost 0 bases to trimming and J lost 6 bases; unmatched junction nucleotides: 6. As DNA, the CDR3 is TGCGCCAGCAGCCAAGAGGCTCTAGCGGGATTCAATGAGCAGTTCTTC. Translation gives CASSQEALAGFNEQFF.

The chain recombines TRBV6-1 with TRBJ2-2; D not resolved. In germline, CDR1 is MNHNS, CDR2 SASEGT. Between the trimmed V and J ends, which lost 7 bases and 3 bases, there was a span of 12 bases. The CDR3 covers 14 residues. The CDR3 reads CASILTLYTGELFF. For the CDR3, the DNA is TGTGCCAGCATTCTGACACTTTACACCGGGGAGCTGTTTTTT.

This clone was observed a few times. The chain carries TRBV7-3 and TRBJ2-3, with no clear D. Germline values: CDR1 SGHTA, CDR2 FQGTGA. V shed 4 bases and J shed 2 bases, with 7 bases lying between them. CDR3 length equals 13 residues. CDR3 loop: CASSSQDTDTQYF. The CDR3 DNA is TGTGCCAGCAGCTCCCAAGACACAGATACGCAGTATTTT.

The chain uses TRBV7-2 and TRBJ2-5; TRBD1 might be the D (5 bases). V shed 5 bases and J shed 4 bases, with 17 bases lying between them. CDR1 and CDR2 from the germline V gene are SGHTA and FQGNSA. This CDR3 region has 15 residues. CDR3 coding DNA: TGTGCCAGCAGCCGTGAGAGCAGGGTTTTAGAGACCCAGTACTTC. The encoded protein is CASSRESRVLETQYF.

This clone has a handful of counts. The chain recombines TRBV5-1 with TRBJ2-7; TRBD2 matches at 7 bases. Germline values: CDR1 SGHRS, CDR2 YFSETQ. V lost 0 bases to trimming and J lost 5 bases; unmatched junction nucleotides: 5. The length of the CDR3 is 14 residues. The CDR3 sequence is CASSLVEGGDEQYV. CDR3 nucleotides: TGCGCCAGCAGCTTGGTCGAGGGAGGGGACGAGCAGTACGTC.

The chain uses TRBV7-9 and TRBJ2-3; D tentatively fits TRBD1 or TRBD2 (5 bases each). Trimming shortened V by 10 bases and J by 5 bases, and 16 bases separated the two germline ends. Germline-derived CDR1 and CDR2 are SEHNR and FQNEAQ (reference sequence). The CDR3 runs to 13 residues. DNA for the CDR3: TGTGCCATCCGACACGGGGCAGGAGATACGCAGTATTTT. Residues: CAIRHGAGDTQYF.

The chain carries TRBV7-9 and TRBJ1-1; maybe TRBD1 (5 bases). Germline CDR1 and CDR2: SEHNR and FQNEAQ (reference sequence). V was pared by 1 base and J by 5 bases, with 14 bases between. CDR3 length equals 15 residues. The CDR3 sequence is CASSLVGRVGTEAFF. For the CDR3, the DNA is TGTGCCAGCAGCTTAGTCGGCAGGGTGGGAACTGAAGCTTTCTTT.

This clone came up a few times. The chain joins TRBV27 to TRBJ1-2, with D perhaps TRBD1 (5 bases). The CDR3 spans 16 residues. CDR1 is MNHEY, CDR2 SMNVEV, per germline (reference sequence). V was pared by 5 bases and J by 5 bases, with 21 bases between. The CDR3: CASSLNGDPYWYGYTF. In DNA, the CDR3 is TGTGCCAGCAGTCTAAACGGGGACCCCTATTGGTATGGCTACACCTTC.

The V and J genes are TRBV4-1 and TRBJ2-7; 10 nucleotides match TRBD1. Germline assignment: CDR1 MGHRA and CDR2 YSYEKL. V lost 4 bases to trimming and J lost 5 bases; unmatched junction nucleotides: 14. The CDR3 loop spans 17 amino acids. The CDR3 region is CASSRRLAGTGDHEQYF. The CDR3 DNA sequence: TGCGCCAGCAGCCGCAGGTTAGCCGGGACAGGGGACCACGAGCAGTACTTC.

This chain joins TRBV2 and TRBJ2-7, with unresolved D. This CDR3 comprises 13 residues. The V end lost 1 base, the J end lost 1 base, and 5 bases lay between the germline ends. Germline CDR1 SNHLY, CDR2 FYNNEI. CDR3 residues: CASSEDSSYEQYF. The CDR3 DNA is TGTGCCAGCAGTGAAGACAGTTCCTACGAGCAGTACTTC.

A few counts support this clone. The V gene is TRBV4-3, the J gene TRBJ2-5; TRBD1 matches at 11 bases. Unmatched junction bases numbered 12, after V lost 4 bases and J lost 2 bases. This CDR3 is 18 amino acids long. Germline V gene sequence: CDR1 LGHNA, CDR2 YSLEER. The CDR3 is CASSPGQGATVGQETQYF. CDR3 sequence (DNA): TGCGCCAGCAGCCCCGGACAGGGGGCCACAGTTGGACAAGAGACCCAGTACTTC.

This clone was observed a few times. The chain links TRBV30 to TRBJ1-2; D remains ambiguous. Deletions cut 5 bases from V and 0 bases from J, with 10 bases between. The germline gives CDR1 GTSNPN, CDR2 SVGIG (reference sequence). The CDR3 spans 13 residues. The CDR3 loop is CAWRDLANYGYTF. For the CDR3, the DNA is TGTGCCTGGCGGGATTTAGCTAACTATGGCTACACCTTC.

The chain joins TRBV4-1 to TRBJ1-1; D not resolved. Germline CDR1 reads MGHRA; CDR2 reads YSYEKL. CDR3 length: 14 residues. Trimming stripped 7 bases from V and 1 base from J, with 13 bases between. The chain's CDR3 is CASNSPQRNTEAFF. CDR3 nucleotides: TGCGCCAGCAACTCCCCCCAGAGGAACACTGAAGCTTTCTTT.

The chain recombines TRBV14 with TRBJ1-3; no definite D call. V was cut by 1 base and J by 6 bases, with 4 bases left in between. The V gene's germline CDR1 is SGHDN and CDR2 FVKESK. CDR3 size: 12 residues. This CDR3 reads CASSQGSNTIYF. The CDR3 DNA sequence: TGTGCCAGCAGCCAAGGATCAAACACCATATATTTT.

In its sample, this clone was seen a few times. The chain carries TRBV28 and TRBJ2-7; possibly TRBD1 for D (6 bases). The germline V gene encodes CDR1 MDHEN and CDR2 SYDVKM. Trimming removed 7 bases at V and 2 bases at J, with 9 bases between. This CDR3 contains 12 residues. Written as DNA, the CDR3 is TGTGCCAGCACGGACAGTCCCTACGAGCAGTACGTC. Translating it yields CASTDSPYEQYV.

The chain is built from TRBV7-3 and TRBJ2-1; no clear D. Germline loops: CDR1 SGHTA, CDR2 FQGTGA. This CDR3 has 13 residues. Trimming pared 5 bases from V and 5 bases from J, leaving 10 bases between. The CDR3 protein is CASSISRNNEQFF. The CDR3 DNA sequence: TGTGCCAGCAGCATCTCCCGGAACAATGAGCAGTTCTTC.

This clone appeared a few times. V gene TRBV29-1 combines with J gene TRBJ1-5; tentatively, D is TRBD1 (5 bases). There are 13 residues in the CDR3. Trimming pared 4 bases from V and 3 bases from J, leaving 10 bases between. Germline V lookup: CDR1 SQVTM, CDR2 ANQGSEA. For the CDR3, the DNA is TGCAGCGTTGTGGAAGGGGCCAATCAGCCCCAGCATTTT. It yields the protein CSVVEGANQPQHF.

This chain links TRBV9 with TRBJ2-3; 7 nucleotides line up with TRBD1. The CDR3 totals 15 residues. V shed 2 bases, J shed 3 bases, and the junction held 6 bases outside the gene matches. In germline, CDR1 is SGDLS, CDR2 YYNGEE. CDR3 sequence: CASSVRGRGTDTQYF. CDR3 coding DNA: TGTGCCAGCAGCGTTAGGGGGCGAGGGACAGATACGCAGTATTTT.

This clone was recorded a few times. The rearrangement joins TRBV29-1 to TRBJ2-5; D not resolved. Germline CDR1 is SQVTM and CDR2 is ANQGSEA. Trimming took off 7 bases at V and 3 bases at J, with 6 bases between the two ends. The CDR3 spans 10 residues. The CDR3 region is CSGAEETQYF. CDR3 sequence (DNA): TGCAGCGGGGCAGAAGAGACCCAGTACTTC. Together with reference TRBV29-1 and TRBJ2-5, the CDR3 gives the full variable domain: SAVISQKPSRDICQRGTSLTIQCQVDSQVTMMFWYRQQPGQSLTLIATANQGSEATYESGFVIDKFPISRPNLTFSTLTVSNMSPEDSSIYLCSGAEETQYFGPGTRLLVL.

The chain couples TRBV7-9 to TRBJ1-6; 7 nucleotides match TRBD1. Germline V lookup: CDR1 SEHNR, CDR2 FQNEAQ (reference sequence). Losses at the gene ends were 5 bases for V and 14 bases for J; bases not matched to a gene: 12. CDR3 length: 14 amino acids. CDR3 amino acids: CASSTPTGLGSLHF. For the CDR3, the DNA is TGTGCCAGCAGCACCCCGACAGGGCTTGGATCCCTCCACTTT.

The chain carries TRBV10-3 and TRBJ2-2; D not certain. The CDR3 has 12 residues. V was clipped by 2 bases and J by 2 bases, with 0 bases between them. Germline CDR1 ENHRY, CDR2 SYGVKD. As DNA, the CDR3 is TGTGCCATCAGTGAGAACACCGGGGAGCTGTTTTTT. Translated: CAISENTGELFF.

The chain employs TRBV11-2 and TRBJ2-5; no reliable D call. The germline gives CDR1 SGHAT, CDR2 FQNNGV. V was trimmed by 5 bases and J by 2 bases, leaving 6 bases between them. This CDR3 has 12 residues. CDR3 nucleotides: TGTGCCAGCAGCCCGAATCAAGAGACCCAGTACTTC. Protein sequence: CASSPNQETQYF.

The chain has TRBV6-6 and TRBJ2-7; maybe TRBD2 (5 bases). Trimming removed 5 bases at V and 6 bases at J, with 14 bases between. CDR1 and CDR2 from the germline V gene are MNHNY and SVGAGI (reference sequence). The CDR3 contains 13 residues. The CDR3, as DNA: TGTGCCAGCAGTCCCGTTAGGGCGGGCGAGCAGTACGTC. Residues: CASSPVRAGEQYV.

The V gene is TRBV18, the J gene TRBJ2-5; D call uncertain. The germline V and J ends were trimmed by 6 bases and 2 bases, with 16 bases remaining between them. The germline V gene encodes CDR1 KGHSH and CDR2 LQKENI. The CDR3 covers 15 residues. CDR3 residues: CASSSEEGIQETQYF. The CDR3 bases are TGTGCCAGCTCTTCTGAGGAAGGGATACAAGAGACCCAGTACTTC.